This T cell receptor (beta chain) was sequenced for a study of T cells expressing NK-cell markers. Study summary: Among the eight sequenced donors, seven tested HCMV-seropositive and one tested seronegative.

Germline assignment: CDR1 MGHRA and CDR2 YSYEKL. The CDR3 is made up of 17 amino acids. Study-wide results and caveats: Dominant NKG2C+ clonotypes were found to form roughly 1.0-7.0% of CD8+ T cells in five to seven donors.

For this clonotype: What it recognizes is unknown.

The authors made TCR beta cDNA libraries by 5'RACE template switching. This switching added a universal primer site and UMIs. One entry per CDR3 protein, without DNA, is what TCRdb gives after re-calling the 5' RACE reads. This sample's table reports around 550,000 distinct CDR3 sequences. The sequence was obtained from a man between 18 and 35 years old in good health. Specimen: blood T cells: a sorted CD56 or NKG2C T cell subset, CD4+ or CD8+ T cells, or bulk PBMC T cells (not recorded which). This chain uses TRBV4-1 with TRBJ1-2; TCRdb outputs TRBD1, but without DNA this stays unchecked. The CDR3 reads CASSQVIDRAGNYGYTF.